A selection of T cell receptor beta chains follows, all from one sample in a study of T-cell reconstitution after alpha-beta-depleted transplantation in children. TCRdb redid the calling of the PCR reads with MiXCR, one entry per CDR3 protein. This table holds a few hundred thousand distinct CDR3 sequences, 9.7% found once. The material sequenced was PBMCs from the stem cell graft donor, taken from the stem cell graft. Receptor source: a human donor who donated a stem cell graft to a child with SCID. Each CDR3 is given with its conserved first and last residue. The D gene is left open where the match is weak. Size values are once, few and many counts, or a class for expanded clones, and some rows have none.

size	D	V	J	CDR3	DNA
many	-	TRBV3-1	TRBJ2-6	CASSQGGFVTGANVLTF	TGTGCCAGCAGCCAAGGAGGGTTTGTCACTGGGGCCAACGTCCTGACTTTC
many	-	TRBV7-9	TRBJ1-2	CASSSNGGTQAHGYTF	TGTGCCAGCAGCTCGAACGGTGGGACACAGGCACATGGCTACACCTTC
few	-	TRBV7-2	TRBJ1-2	CASSLGGPQTLIRGYTF	TGTGCCAGCAGCTTAGGGGGACCTCAAACCTTGATCCGGGGCTACACCTTC
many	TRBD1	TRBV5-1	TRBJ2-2	CASSLLGTGTNTGELFF	TGCGCCAGCAGCTTGCTTGGGACAGGGACGAACACCGGGGAGCTGTTTTTT
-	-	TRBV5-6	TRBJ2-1	CASSLGVKQFF	TGTGCCAGCAGCCTCGGGGTAAAGCAGTTCTTC
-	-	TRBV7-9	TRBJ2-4	CASSSRGGVPAKNIQYF	TGTGCCAGCAGCTCCCGGGGCGGGGTTCCGGCCAAAAACATTCAGTACTTC
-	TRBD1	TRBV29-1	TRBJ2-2	CSVRTGTTGELFF	TGCAGCGTTCGGACAGGGACCACCGGGGAGCTGTTTTTT
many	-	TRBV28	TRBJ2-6	CASSLGQLSGANVLTF	TGTGCCAGCAGTCTAGGACAGCTCTCTGGGGCCAACGTCCTGACTTTC
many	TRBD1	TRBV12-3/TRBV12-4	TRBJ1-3	CASTPRDSSNTIYF	TGTGCCAGCACCCCCCGGGACAGTTCAAACACCATATATTTT
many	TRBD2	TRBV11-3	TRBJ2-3	CASSLRTSGGATDTQYF	TGTGCCAGCAGCCTAAGGACTAGCGGGGGGGCCACAGATACGCAGTATTTT
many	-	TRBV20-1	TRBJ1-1	CSARDDSRDPSVNTEAFF	TGCAGTGCTAGAGATGATTCGAGGGACCCTTCGGTAAACACTGAAGCTTTCTTT
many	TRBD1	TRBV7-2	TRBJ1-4	CASSLAGGVEKLFF	TGTGCCAGCAGCTTAGCAGGGGGCGTTGAAAAACTGTTTTTT
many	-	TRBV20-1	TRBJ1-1	CSARDRDGLLYTEAFF	TGCAGTGCTAGAGATCGGGATGGCTTACTGTACACTGAAGCTTTCTTT
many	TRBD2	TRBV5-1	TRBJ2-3	CASSLGPAGGGTDTQYF	TGCGCCAGCAGCTTGGGCCCAGCGGGGGGTGGCACAGATACGCAGTATTTT
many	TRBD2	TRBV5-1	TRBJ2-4	CASSPGLAGGQGIQYF	TGCGCCAGCAGCCCTGGACTAGCGGGGGGGCAAGGCATTCAGTACTTC
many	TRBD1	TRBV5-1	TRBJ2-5	CASSSTGTRQETQYF	TGCGCCAGCAGCTCGACAGGGACCAGGCAAGAGACCCAGTACTTC
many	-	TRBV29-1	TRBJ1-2	CSVETGLGYTF	TGCAGCGTTGAAACAGGGCTTGGCTACACCTTC
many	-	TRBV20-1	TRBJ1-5	CSARSGSGNQPQHF	TGCAGTGCTCGATCAGGGAGTGGCAATCAGCCCCAGCATTTT
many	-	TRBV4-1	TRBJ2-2	CASSLEGSGNTGELFF	TGCGCCAGCAGCCTAGAAGGATCCGGGAACACCGGGGAGCTGTTTTTT
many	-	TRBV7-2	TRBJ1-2	CASSSTGGYDGYTF	TGTGCCAGCAGCTCGACGGGGGGTTATGATGGCTACACCTTC
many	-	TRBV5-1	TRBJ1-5	CASSLGPPNNQPQHF	TGCGCCAGCAGCTTGGGCCCCCCGAACAATCAGCCCCAGCATTTT
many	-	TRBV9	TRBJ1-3	CASSVEGSSGNTIYF	TGTGCCAGCAGCGTAGAGGGGAGCTCTGGAAACACCATATATTTT
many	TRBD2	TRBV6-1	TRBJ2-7	CASIREGVSIFYYEQYF	TGTGCCAGCATTCGGGAGGGCGTAAGCATCTTCTACTACGAGCAGTACTTC
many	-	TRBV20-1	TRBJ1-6	CSARSSRGFYSPLHF	TGCAGTGCTAGATCCTCGCGGGGGTTTTATTCACCCCTCCACTTT
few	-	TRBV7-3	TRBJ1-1	CASSLGGDDTEAFF	TGTGCCAGCAGCTTAGGGGGTGATGACACTGAAGCTTTCTTT
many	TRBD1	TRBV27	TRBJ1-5	CASSRDRVNQPQHF	TGTGCCAGCAGCCGGGACAGGGTCAATCAGCCCCAGCATTTT
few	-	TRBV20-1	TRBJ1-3	CSARQASSGNTIYF	TGCAGTGCAAGACAGGCGAGCTCTGGAAACACCATATATTTT
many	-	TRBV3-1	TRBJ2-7	CASSLLPTGTYEQYF	TGTGCCAGCAGCCTTCTCCCGACAGGCACCTACGAGCAGTACTTC
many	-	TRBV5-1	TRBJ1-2	CASSSEGGYGYTF	TGCGCCAGCAGCTCGGAAGGGGGCTATGGCTACACCTTC
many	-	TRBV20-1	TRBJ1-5	CSARDQGQPQHF	TGCAGTGCTAGAGACCAGGGTCAGCCCCAGCATTTT
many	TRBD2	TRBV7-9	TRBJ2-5	CASSPLGTSDIKETQYF	TGTGCCAGCAGCCCTTTAGGGACTAGCGACATTAAAGAGACCCAGTACTTC
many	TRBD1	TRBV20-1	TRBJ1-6	CSARDIRTGEYSPLHF	TGCAGTGCTAGAGATATTAGAACAGGGGAGTATTCACCCCTCCACTTT
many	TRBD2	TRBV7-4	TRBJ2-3	CASSFSGGLSDTQYF	TGTGCCAGCAGCTTTAGCGGGGGGCTCTCAGATACGCAGTATTTT
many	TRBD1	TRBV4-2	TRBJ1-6	CASSQPRQGLYNSPLHF	TGTGCCAGCAGCCAACCTCGACAGGGTCTATATAATTCACCCCTCCACTTT
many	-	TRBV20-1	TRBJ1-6	CSARGGLGNSPLHF	TGCAGTGCCCGGGGGGGCCTAGGCAATTCACCCCTCCACTTT
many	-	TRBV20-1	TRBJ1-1	CSASVKMNTEVFF	TGCAGTGCTAGTGTTAAGATGAACACTGAAGTTTTCTTT
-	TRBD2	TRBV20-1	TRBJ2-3	CSARRPSWGTSGGPDTQYF	TGCAGTGCTAGAAGGCCTTCGTGGGGGACTAGCGGAGGCCCCGATACGCAGTATTTT
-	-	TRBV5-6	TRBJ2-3	CAISPRDITDTQYF	TGTGCCATCAGCCCCCGGGACATCACAGATACGCAGTATTTT
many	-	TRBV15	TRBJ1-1	CATSPGSGNTEAFF	TGTGCCACCAGCCCGGGGAGTGGGAACACTGAAGCTTTCTTT
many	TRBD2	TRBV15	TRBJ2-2	CATSRDLSSGGNTGELFF	TGTGCCACCAGCAGAGATCTATCTAGCGGGGGGAACACCGGGGAGCTGTTTTTT
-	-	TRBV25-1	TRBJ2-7	CASSEPPPSSFYEQYF	TGTGCCAGCAGTGAACCCCCCCCTTCCTCCTTCTACGAGCAGTACTTC
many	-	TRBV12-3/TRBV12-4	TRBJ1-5	CASSMGSNQPQHF	TGTGCCAGCAGTATGGGTAGCAATCAGCCCCAGCATTTT